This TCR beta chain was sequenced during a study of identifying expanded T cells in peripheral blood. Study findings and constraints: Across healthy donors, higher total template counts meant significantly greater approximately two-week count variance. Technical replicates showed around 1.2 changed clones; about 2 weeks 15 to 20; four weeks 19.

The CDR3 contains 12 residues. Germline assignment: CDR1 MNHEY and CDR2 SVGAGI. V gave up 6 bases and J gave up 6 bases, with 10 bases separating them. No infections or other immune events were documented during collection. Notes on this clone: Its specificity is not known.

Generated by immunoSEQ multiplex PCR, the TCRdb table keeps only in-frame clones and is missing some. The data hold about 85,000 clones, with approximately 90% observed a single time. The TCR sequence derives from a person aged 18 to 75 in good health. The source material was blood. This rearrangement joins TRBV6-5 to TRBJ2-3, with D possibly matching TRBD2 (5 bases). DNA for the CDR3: TGTGCCAGCAGCCCCGGCGGGGATACGCAGTATTTT. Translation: CASSPGGDTQYF.